The clone carrying this TCR beta chain was detected only once. Produced via immunoSEQ multiplex PCR; TCRdb's table is partial and in-frame only. The sample holds 80,000 to 100,000 clones, about 96% seen once. V was shortened by 2 bases and J by 3 bases, with 9 bases between the two germline ends. From germline, CDR1 is SGHKS and CDR2 YYEKEE (reference sequence). This CDR3 comprises 13 residues. The sample is drawn from a study of technical replicates of blood from several donors. The chain employs TRBV5-5 and TRBJ2-7; a weak D match, TRBD1 (5 bases). The clonotype was recovered from a human donor in good health. The sequenced material came from T cells isolated from PBMCs. CDR3 region: CASSLDSFYEQYF. The CDR3 DNA is TGTGCCAGCAGCTTAGACAGTTTCTACGAGCAGTACTTC.